Sequencing of this TCR beta chain was carried out in a study of control samples from healthy donors and cancer patients. The J segment lost 7 bases and the V segment lost 9 bases, leaving 4 bases of the junction unmatched. The germline CDR1 and CDR2 sequences are WSHSY and SAAADI. CDR3 length equals 12 residues. Method: immunoSEQ multiplex PCR; TCRdb's copy keeps in-frame clones and lacks some. The sample holds approximately 230,000 clones, around 79% seen once. This TCR derives from a woman aged 60-70 years with lung cancer. Material: PBMCs. This chain links TRBV10-2 with TRBJ1-1, with 11 bases matching TRBD1. CDR3 coding DNA: TGCGCCAGTGGACAGGGGGCCGGTGAAGCTTTCTTT. It specifies CASGQGAGEAFF.